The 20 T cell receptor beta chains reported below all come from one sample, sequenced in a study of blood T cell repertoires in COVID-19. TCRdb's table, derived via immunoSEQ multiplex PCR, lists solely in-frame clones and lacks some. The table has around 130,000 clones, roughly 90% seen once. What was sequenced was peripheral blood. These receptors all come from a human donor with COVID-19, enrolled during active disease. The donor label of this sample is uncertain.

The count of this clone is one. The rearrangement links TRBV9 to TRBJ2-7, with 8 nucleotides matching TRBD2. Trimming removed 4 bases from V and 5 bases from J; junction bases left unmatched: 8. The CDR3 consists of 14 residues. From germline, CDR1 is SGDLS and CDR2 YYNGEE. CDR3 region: CASSPGGAPHEQYF. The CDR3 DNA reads TGTGCCAGCAGCCCCGGGGGGGCCCCCCACGAGCAGTACTTC.

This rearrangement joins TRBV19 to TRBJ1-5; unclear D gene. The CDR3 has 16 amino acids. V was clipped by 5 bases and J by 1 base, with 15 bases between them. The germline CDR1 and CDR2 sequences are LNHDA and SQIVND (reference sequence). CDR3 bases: TGTGCCAGTAGTCCCCCACGAGCAGGCAGCAATCAGCCCCAGCATTTT. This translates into CASSPPRAGSNQPQHF.

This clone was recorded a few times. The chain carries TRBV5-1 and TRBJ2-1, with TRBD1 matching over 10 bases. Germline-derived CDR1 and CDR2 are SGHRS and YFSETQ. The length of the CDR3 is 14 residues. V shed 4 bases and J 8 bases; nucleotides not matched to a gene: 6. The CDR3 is CASSAGQGIHEQFF. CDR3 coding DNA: TGCGCCAGCAGCGCGGGACAGGGGATTCATGAGCAGTTCTTC.

CDR3 protein: CASRQGDENSPLHF. The CDR3 nucleotides are TGCGCCAGTAGACAGGGGGACGAGAATTCACCCCTCCACTTT. V gene TRBV10-2 combines with J gene TRBJ1-6; 9 bases are shared with TRBD1. V was clipped by 9 bases and J by 7 bases; unmatched bases: 7. The CDR3 consists of 14 residues. Germline lookup yields CDR1 WSHSY and CDR2 SAAADI.

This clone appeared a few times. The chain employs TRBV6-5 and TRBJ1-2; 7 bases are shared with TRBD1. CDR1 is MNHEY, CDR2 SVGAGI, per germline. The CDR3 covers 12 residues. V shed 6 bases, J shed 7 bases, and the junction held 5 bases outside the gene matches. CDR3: CASSPQGGGYTF. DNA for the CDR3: TGTGCCAGCAGCCCCCAGGGGGGTGGCTACACCTTC.

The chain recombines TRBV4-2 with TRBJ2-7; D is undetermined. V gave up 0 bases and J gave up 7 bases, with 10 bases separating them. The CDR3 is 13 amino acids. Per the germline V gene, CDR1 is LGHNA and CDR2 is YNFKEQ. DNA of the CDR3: TGTGCCAGCAGCCAAGATACCCTAGGAGAGCAGTACTTC. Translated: CASSQDTLGEQYF.

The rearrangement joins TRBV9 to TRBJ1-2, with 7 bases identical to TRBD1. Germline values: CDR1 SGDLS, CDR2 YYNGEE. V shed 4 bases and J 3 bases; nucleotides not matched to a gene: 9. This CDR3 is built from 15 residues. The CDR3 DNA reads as TGTGCCAGCAGCCCTGCGACAGGGCGGGACTATGGCTACACCTTC. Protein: CASSPATGRDYGYTF.

In DNA form, the CDR3 reads TGCAGCGTTTTGGGAGGGACAGGGCGAAATCAAGCCCAGCATTTT. Translated: CSVLGGTGRNQAQHF. This rearrangement joins TRBV29-1 to TRBJ1-5; TRBD1 matches 9 bases. Germline V gene data show CDR1 as SQVTM and CDR2 as ANQGSEA. The CDR3 is 15 amino acids. After removal of 5 bases from V and 11 bases from J, the junction contained 16 bases not matched to a gene.

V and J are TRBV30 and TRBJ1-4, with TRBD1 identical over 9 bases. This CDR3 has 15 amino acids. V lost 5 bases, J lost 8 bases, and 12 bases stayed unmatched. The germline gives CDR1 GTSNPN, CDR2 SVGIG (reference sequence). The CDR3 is CAWELQGARGEKLFF. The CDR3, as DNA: TGTGCCTGGGAACTACAGGGGGCGCGGGGCGAAAAACTGTTTTTT.

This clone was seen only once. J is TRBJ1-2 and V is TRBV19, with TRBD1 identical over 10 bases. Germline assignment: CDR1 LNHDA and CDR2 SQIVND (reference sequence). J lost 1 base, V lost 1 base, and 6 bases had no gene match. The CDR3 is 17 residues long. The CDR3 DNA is TGTGCCAGTAGTATAGGACAGGGGGCTTCACATAACTATGGCTACACCTTC. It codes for CASSIGQGASHNYGYTF.

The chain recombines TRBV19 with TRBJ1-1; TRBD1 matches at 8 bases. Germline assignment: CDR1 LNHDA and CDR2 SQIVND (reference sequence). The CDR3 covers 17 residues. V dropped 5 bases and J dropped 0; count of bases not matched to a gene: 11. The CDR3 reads CASSFGDRPGMNTEAFF. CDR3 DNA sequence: TGTGCCAGTAGTTTTGGGGACAGGCCGGGTATGAACACTGAAGCTTTCTTT.

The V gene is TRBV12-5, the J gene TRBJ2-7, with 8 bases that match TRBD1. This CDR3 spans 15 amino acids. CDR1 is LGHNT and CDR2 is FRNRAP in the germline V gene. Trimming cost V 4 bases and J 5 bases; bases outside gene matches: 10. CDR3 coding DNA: TGTGCTAGTGGTTCGCAGACAGGGGCTCTCGACGAGCAGTACTTC. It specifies CASGSQTGALDEQYF. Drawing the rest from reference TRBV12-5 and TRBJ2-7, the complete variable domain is DARVTQTPRHKVTEMGQEVTMRCQPILGHNTVFWYRQTMMQGLELLAYFRNRAPLDDSGMPKDRFSAEMPDATLATLKIQPSEPRDSAVYFCASGSQTGALDEQYFGPGTRLTVT.

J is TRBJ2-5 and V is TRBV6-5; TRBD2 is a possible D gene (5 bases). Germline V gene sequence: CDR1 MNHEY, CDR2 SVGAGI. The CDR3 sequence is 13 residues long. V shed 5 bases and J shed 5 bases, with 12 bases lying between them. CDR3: CASSPRWRETQYF. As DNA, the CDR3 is TGTGCCAGCAGTCCCCGGTGGAGGGAGACCCAGTACTTC.

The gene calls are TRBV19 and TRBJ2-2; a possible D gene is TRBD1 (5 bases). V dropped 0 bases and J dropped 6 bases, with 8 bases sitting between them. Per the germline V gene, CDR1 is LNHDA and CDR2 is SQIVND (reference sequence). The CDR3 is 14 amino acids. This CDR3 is CASSIDREAGELFF. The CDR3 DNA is TGTGCCAGTAGTATAGACAGGGAAGCCGGGGAGCTGTTTTTT.

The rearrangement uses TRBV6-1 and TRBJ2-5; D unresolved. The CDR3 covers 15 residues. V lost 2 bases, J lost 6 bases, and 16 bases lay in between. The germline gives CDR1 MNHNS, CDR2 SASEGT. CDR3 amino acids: CASSELGDPVKTQYF. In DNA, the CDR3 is TGTGCCAGCAGTGAACTAGGAGACCCGGTGAAGACCCAGTACTTC.

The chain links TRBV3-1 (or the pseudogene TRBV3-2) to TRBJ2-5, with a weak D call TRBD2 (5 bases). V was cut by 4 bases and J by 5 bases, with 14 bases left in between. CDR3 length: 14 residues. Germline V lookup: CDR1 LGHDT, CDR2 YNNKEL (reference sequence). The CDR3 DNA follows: TGTGCCAGCAGCCCCCGGGGTGGGTCGGAGACCCAGTACTTC. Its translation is CASSPRGGSETQYF.

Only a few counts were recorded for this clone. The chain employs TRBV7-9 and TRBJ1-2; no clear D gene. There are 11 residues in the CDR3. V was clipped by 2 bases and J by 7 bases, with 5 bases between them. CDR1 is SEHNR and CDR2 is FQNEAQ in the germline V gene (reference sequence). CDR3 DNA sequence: TGTGCCAGCAGCTTACCTTGTGGCTACACCTTC. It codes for CASSLPCGYTF.

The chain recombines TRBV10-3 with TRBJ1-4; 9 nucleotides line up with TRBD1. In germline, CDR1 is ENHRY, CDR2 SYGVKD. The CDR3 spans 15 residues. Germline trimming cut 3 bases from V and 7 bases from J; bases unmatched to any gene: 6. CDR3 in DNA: TGTGCCATCAGTGATTCACAGGGGGCTACTGAAAAACTGTTTTTT. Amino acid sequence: CAISDSQGATEKLFF.

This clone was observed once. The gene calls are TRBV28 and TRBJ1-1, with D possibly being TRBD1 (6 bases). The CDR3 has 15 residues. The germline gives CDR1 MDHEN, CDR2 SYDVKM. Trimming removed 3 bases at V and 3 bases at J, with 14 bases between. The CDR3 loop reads CASSLASAGDTEAFF. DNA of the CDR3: TGTGCCAGCAGTTTGGCCTCCGCAGGGGACACTGAAGCTTTCTTT. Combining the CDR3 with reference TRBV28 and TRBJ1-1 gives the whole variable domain DVKVTQSSRYLVKRTGEKVFLECVQDMDHENMFWYRQDPGLGLRLIYFSYDVKMKEKGDIPEGYSVSREKKERFSLILESASTNQTSMYLCASSLASAGDTEAFFGQGTRLTVV.

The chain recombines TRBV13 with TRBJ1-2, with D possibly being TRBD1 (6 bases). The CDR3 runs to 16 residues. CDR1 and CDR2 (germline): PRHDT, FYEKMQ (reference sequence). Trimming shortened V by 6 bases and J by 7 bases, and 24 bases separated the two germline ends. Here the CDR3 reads CASRGSLRQELFGYTF. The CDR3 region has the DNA TGTGCCAGCAGGGGGAGCTTACGACAGGAGCTGTTTGGCTACACCTTC.